This TCR beta chain originates from a study of vaccination effects on CD4 cells after COVID-19. Whole-study results and caveats: Marked clonal contraction of infection- and vaccine-induced clones was seen late after vaccination.

The V gene's germline CDR1 is SGHRS and CDR2 YFSETQ. Trimming at V came to 4 bases and at J to 5 bases, leaving 4 bases not matched to a gene. CDR3 size: 14 residues. This clone occurred a few times. Its antigen is unidentified. Sequencing was preceded by expansion of antigen-specific CD4+ T cells with viral peptide pools in the ViraFEST assay. Following an approximately 10-day culture, CD4+ T cells were purified. In the vaccine recipients, nucleocapsid antibodies were negative and there was no prior SARS-CoV-2 infection. Profiled with immunoSEQ multiplex PCR; TCRdb holds only in-frame clones, not every one. The sample consists of about 65,000 clones, roughly 76% of them appearing once.

This chain joins TRBV5-1 and TRBJ2-3; TRBD1 matches at 10 bases. Sequencing used CD4+ T cells from PBMCs cultured with HCoV-NL63 spike peptides, obtained before COVID-19 vaccination. The sequence came from a human donor who received a COVID-19 vaccine. CDR3 sequence (DNA): TGCGCCAGCAGCCCGGACAGGGGGGGAGATACGCAGTATTTT. Encoded protein: CASSPDRGGDTQYF. Filled out from reference TRBV5-1 and TRBJ2-3, the complete variable domain reads KAGVTQTPRYLIKTRGQQVTLSCSPISGHRSVSWYQQTPGQGLQFLFEYFSETQRNKGNFPGRFSGRQFSNSRSEMNVSTLELGDSALYLCASSPDRGGDTQYFGPGTRLTVL.